This T cell receptor beta chain originates from a study of tumor-infiltrating lymphocytes in primary liver carcinoma. Turning to the study itself: Tumors measured 4.2 to 10 cm and were stage T1-T3 N0M0. Tissue type made little difference to sample yields of roughly 3.5 to 7.5 million productive TCRbeta reads. General study points: Since sampling was bulk and unsorted, CD4+ and CD8+ repertoires were not compared.

The V and J ends lost 6 bases and 0 bases, in that order; junction bases with no gene match: 11. CDR3 length: 16 amino acids. Germline CDR1 reads MNHEY; CDR2 reads SVGAGI. The investigators made TCR beta cDNA from approximately 0.5 ug total RNA, using a constant-region primer. Each TCR beta library was derived from three nested multiplex PCR rounds that employed slightly modified ARM-PCR. TRBV1-TRBV30 forward primers paired with a C-beta reverse primer drove the first two PCR rounds, around 9 cycles each. TCRdb called the multiplex PCR reads again in MiXCR, with one record for every CDR3 protein. The sample lists just over 300,000 distinct CDR3 sequences; 58% were seen once. It was unsorted whole blood that yielded blood RNA, and germline DNA was also extracted. Investigators obtained roughly 4 milliliters of peripheral blood ahead of surgery. A remark on this clonotype: Its specificity is unknown.

The V call is TRBV6-5, the J call TRBJ2-7; 7 nucleotides match TRBD2. The sequence came from a woman aged 25 to 39 with primary liver carcinoma and hepatitis B virus infection. Input material: peripheral blood. The CDR3 reads CASRRGGGSGSYEQYF. Here the CDR3 DNA reads TGTGCCAGCAGGAGAGGAGGCGGGAGTGGCTCCTACGAGCAGTACTTC.